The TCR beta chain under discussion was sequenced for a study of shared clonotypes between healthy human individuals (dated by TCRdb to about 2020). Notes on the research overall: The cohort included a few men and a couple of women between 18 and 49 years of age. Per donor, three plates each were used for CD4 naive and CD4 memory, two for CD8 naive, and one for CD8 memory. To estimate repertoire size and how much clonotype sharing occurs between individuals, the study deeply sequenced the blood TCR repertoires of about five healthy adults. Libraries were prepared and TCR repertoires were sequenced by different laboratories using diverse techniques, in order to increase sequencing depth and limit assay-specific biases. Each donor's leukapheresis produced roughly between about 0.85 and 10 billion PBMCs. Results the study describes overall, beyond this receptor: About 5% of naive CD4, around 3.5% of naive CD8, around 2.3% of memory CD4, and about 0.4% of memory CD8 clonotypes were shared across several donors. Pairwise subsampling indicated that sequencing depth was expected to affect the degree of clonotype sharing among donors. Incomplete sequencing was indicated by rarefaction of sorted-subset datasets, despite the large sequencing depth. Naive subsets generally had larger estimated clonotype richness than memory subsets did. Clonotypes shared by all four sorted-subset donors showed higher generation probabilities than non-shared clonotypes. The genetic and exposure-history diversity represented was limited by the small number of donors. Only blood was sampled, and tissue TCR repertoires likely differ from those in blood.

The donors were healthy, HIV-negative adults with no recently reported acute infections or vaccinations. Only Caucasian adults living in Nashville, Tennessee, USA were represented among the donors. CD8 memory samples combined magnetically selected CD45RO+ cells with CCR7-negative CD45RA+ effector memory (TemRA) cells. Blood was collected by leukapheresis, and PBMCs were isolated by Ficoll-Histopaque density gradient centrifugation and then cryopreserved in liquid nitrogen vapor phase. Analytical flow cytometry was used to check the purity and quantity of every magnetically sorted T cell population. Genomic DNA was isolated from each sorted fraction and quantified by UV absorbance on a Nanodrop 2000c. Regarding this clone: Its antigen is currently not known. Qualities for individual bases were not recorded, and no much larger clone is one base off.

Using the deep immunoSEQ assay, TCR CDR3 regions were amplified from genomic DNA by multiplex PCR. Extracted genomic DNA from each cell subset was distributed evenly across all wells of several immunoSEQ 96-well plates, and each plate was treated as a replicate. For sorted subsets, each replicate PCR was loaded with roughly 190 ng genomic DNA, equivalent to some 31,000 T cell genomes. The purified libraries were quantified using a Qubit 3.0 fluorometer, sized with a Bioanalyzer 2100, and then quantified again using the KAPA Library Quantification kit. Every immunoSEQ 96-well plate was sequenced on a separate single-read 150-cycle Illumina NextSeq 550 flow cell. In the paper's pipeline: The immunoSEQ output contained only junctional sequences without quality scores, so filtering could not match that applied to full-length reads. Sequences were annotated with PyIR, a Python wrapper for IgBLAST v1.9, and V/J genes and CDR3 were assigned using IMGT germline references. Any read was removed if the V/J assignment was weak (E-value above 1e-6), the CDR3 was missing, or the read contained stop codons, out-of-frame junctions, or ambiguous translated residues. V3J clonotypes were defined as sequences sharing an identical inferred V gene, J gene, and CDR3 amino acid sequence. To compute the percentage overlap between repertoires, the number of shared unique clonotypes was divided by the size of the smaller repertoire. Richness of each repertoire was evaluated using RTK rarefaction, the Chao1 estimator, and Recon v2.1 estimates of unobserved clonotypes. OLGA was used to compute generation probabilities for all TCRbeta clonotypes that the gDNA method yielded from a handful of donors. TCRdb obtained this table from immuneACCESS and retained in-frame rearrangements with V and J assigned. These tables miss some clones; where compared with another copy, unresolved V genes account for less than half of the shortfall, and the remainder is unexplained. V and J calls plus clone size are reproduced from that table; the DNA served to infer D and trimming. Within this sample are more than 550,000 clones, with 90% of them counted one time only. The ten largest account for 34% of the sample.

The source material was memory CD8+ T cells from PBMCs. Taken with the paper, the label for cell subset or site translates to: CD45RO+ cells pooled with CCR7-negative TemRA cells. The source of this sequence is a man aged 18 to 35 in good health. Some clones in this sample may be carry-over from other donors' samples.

CDR3 loop: CASSQDKTYEQYF. The sequence in DNA is TGTGCCAGCAGCCAGGACAAGACCTACGAGCAGTACTTC. The chain employs TRBV5-5 and TRBJ2-7; a tentative D match to TRBD1 spans 5 bases. Between the V and J ends, shortened by 4 bases and 2 bases respectively, the junction contains 10 bases. Based on the germline V gene (reference sequence), the CDR1 and CDR2 sequences are SGHKS and YYEKEE. The cysteine opens and the phenylalanine closes a CDR3 of 13 amino acids. Here the CDR3 DNA is all that survives: 39 bases in frame from base 1.